This T cell receptor beta chain was retrieved from a study of blood T cell repertoires in COVID-19. About the study: Sites across the United States, Italy and Spain contributed samples from acute and convalescent COVID-19. T cells, B-cell-depleted T cells, or PBMCs supplied cDNA or gDNA.

As processed by the authors: Reference gene primers were amplified, and this amplification served to estimate nucleated cell counts. Libraries were prepared by immunoSEQ multiplex PCR; TCRdb keeps only in-frame clonotypes and omits some of them. V, J and clone size are those of that table, while D and trimming were read from the DNA. The repertoire holds a few hundred thousand clones, with roughly 91% as singletons. Trimming cost V 0 bases and J 4 bases, with 16 bases left between them. The CDR3 covers 17 residues. The germline V gene encodes CDR1 MGHRA and CDR2 YSYEKL. The sequenced material came from peripheral blood. The genes are TRBV4-1 and TRBJ1-5; tentatively, D is TRBD1 (6 bases). The TCR sequence derives from a man aged 30 to 45 with acute or convalescent COVID-19. DNA of the CDR3: TGCGCCAGCAGCCAAGAGGGAGGGGGGGCCCAAAATCAGCCCCAGCATTTT. Its translation is CASSQEGGGAQNQPQHF.